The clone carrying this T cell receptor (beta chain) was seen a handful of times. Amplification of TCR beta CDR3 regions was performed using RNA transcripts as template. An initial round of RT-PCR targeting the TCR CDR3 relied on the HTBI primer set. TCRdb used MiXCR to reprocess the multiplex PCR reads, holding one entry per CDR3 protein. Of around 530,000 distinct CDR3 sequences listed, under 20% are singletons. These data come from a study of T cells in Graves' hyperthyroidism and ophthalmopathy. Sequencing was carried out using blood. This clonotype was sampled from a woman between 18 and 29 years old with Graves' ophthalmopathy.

CDR3 sequence (DNA): TGCGCCAGCAGCCAAGATAGCGGGATCTCCTACGAGCAGTACTTC. Residues: CASSQDSGISYEQYF. The genes are TRBV4-1 and TRBJ2-7; the match to TRBD2 covers 8 bases. The CDR3 consists of 15 residues. Losses at the gene ends were 0 bases for V and 0 bases for J; bases not matched to a gene: 1. Looked up from germline, CDR1 is MGHRA and CDR2 is YSYEKL.